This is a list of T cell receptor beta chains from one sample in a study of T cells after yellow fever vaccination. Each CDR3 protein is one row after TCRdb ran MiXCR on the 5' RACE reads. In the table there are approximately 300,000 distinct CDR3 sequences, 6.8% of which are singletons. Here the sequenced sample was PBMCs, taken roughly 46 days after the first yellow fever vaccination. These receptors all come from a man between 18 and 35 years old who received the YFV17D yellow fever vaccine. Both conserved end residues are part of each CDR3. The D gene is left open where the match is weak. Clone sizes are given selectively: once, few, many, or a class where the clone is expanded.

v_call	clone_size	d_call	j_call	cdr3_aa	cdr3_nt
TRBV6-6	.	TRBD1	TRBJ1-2	CAAKTGPYGYTF	TGTGCCGCGAAGACAGGGCCTTATGGCTACACCTTC
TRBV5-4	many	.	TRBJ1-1	CASSLYGGNTEAFF	TGTGCCAGCAGCTTGTACGGAGGGAACACTGAAGCTTTCTTT
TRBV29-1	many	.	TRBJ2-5	CSVDGTLYQETQYF	TGCAGCGTTGACGGGACACTGTACCAAGAGACCCAGTACTTC
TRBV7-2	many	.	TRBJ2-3	CASSLALTDTQYF	TGTGCCAGCAGCTTAGCCCTTACAGATACGCAGTATTTT
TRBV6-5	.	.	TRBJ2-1	CASSYSTSGYPHEQFF	TGTGCCAGCAGTTACTCGACGTCGGGATATCCTCATGAGCAGTTCTTC
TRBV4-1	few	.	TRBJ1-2	CASSLGQVLNYGYTF	TGCGCCAGCAGCCTCGGACAAGTTTTAAACTATGGCTACACCTTC
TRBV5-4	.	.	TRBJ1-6	CASSLGGSGNSPLHF	TGTGCCAGCAGCTTGGGGGGCAGCGGAAATTCACCCCTCCACTTT
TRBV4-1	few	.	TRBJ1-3	CASSQEASGNTIYF	TGCGCCAGCAGCCAAGAAGCCTCTGGAAACACCATATATTTT
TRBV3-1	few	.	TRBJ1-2	CASSLGRINYGYTF	TGTGCCAGCAGCCTGGGACGGATTAACTATGGCTACACCTTC
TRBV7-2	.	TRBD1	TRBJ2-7	CASSSEGTVSSYEQYF	TGTGCCAGCAGCTCCGAGGGGACAGTTAGCTCCTACGAGCAGTACTTC
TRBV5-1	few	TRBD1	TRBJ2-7	CASSLGQAREQYF	TGCGCCAGCAGCCTCGGACAGGCGCGCGAGCAGTACTTC